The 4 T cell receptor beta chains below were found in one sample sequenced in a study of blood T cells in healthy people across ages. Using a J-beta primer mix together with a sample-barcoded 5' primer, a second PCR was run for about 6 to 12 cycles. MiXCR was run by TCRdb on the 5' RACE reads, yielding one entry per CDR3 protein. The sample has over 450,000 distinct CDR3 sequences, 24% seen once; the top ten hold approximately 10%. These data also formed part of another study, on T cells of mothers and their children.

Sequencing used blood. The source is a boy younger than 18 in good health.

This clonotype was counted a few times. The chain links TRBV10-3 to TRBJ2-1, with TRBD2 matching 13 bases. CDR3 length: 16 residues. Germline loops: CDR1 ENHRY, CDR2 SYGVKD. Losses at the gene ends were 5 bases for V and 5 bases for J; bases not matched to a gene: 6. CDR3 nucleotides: TGTGCCATCAGTTCACCAGGACTAGCGGGGGACAATGAGCAGTTCTTC. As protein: CAISSPGLAGDNEQFF.

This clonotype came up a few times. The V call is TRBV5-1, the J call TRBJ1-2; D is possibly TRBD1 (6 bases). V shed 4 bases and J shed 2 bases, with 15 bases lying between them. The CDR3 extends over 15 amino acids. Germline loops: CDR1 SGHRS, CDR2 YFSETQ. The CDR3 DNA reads TGCGCCAGCAGCCACCGGGACACCCTCAACTATGGCTACACCTTC. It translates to CASSHRDTLNYGYTF.

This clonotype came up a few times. The CDR3 bases are TGTGCCAGCAGCCAAGAGGTCGCATTCGAGCAGTTCTTC. Translating it yields CASSQEVAFEQFF. This sequence joins TRBV3-1 and TRBJ2-1; D uncertain. This CDR3 region has 13 residues. CDR1 and CDR2 (germline): LGHDT, YNNKEL (reference sequence). The V and J ends lost 0 bases and 10 bases respectively, with 10 bases between them.

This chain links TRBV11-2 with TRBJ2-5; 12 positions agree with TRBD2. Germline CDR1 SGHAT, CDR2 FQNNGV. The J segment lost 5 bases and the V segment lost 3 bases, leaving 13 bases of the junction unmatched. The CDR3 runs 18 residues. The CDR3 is CASSFRLAGAPVRETQYF. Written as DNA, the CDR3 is TGTGCCAGCAGCTTCAGACTAGCGGGGGCTCCCGTGCGGGAGACCCAGTACTTC. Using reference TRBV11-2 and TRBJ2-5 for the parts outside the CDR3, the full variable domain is EAGVAQSPRYKIIEKRQSVAFWCNPISGHATLYWYQQILGQGPKLLIQFQNNGVVDDSQLPKDRFSAERLKGVDSTLKIQPAKLEDSAVYLCASSFRLAGAPVRETQYFGPGTRLLVL.